The 26 T cell receptor beta chains reported below all come from one sample, sequenced in a study of radiation and T cells in renal cell carcinoma. As to time point: baseline pretreatment blood. The treatment denotes: 15 Gy SBRT to primary tumor, nephrectomy 4 weeks later. Clones were sequenced by immunoSEQ multiplex PCR, and TCRdb holds only the in-frame ones, with some missing. The sample lists more than 95,000 clones; roughly 80% were seen once. The source was blood, collected from a patient whose treatment included radiotherapy and nephrectomy. The origin of the receptors is an older woman with renal cell carcinoma.

This clone was counted only a few times. The genes are TRBV7-9 and TRBJ2-7; 9 bases match TRBD1. Germline trimming cut 1 base from V and 4 bases from J; bases unmatched to any gene: 8. This CDR3 contains 16 residues. Per the germline V gene, CDR1 is SEHNR and CDR2 is FQNEAQ (reference sequence). Here the CDR3 DNA reads TGTGCCAGCAGCTTAGATCCCGGGACAGGGAAATACGAGCAGTACTTC. This sequence encodes CASSLDPGTGKYEQYF.

The V call is TRBV19, the J call TRBJ1-1; TRBD1 is a possible D gene (5 bases). Germline V gene data show CDR1 as LNHDA and CDR2 as SQIVND (reference sequence). Trimming pared 3 bases from V and 6 bases from J, leaving 11 bases between. This CDR3 is 13 amino acids long. The CDR3 bases are TGTGCCAGTAGTATTCAGGGCCCAGCTGAAGCTTTCTTT. It specifies CASSIQGPAEAFF.

The rearrangement links TRBV10-3 to TRBJ1-2; D uncertain. Germline values: CDR1 ENHRY, CDR2 SYGVKD. Trimming removed 8 bases from V and 5 bases from J, with 24 bases in between. CDR3 length: 16 residues. CDR3 residues: CAISLRSGEEGYGYTF. Written as DNA, the CDR3 is TGTGCCATCTCCCTGAGAAGTGGGGAGGAAGGTTATGGCTACACCTTC.

The chain uses TRBV6-5 and TRBJ2-2, with D unclear. This CDR3 is built from 13 residues. The germline V gene has CDR1 MNHEY and CDR2 SVGAGI. V lost 6 bases to trimming and J lost 2 bases, with 7 bases between them. The CDR3 region is CASSDRNTGELFF. The DNA for the CDR3 is TGTGCCAGCAGCGACCGTAACACCGGGGAGCTGTTTTTT.

J is TRBJ1-2 and V is TRBV6-6; D might be TRBD1 (5 bases). The germline V gene has CDR1 MNHNY and CDR2 SVGAGI (reference sequence). The CDR3 has 13 amino acids. The germline V and J ends were trimmed by 10 bases and 0 bases, with 12 bases remaining between them. The CDR3 loop is CAITTEANYGYTF. The CDR3, as DNA: TGTGCCATTACGACAGAAGCTAACTATGGCTACACCTTC.

This clone was recorded a few times. V usage is TRBV7-9 and J usage is TRBJ2-1; 14 nucleotides match TRBD2. The CDR3 loop spans 14 amino acids. In germline, CDR1 is SEHNR, CDR2 FQNEAQ (reference sequence). The V segment lost 3 bases and the J segment 9 bases; nucleotides outside the gene matches: 1. The DNA of the CDR3 is TGTGCCAGCAGCTTGGGACTAGCGGGAGTTGAGCAGTTCTTC. This sequence encodes CASSLGLAGVEQFF.

This clone was observed a handful of times. The chain links TRBV28 to TRBJ1-1; D perhaps matches TRBD1 (5 bases). The length of the CDR3 is 13 residues. V was shortened by 7 bases and J by 4 bases, with 13 bases between the two germline ends. The germline gives CDR1 MDHEN, CDR2 SYDVKM. The CDR3 is CASILRGGTEAFF. CDR3 in DNA: TGTGCCAGCATCCTGCGGGGGGGCACTGAAGCTTTCTTT. Variable domain in full (rest from reference TRBV28 and TRBJ1-1): DVKVTQSSRYLVKRTGEKVFLECVQDMDHENMFWYRQDPGLGLRLIYFSYDVKMKEKGDIPEGYSVSREKKERFSLILESASTNQTSMYLCASILRGGTEAFFGQGTRLTVV.

The genes are TRBV2 and TRBJ1-6, with 8 bases identical to TRBD1. Germline trimming cut 4 bases from V and 5 bases from J; bases unmatched to any gene: 4. Germline-derived CDR1 and CDR2 are SNHLY and FYNNEI. The CDR3 loop spans 15 amino acids. CDR3 nucleotide sequence: TGTGCCAGCAGTGGAAAGGGACAGGATAATTCACCCCTCCACTTT. Protein product: CASSGKGQDNSPLHF.

The V call is TRBV19, the J call TRBJ1-4; D is undetermined. V lost 3 bases and J 0 bases, leaving 14 bases between the germline ends. This CDR3 contains 17 residues. Germline CDR1 and CDR2: LNHDA and SQIVND (reference sequence). In DNA, the CDR3 is TGTGCCAGTAGTATTCCCTCGACGGTCGCAACTAATGAAAAACTGTTTTTT. Its protein product is CASSIPSTVATNEKLFF.

This chain links TRBV28 with TRBJ1-3; D call uncertain. Germline assignment: CDR1 MDHEN and CDR2 SYDVKM. The V gene lost 7 bases and the J gene lost 4 bases, with 14 bases spanning the gap. This CDR3 contains 14 residues. CDR3 protein: CASTLGMQGNTIYF. The CDR3 DNA reads as TGTGCCAGCACTCTAGGGATGCAAGGAAACACCATATATTTT.

A single count supports this clone. The chain joins TRBV11-3 to TRBJ1-1; D may be TRBD1 (5 bases). There are 13 residues in the CDR3. Germline V gene lookup returns CDR1 SGHNT and CDR2 YENEEA. The germline V and J ends were trimmed by 5 bases and 8 bases, with 15 bases remaining between them. CDR3 nucleotide sequence: TGTGCCAGCAGCCTCAGGGTCTCGGCAGAAGCTTTCTTT. Protein: CASSLRVSAEAFF.

The CDR3 nucleotides read TGTGCCAGCAGTTTCACCCCGAGTGGCAATCAGCCCCAGCATTTT. Translation: CASSFTPSGNQPQHF. The V gene is TRBV27, the J gene TRBJ1-5; no clear D. CDR1 MNHEY and CDR2 SMNVEV come from the germline V gene (reference sequence). The CDR3 length is 15 residues. Trimming removed 3 bases at V and 2 bases at J, with 11 bases between.

CDR3 in DNA: TGTGCCAGCAGCTCTCAAGCGGGGGGCCCCCACTCCTACGAGCAGTACTTC. This encodes CASSSQAGGPHSYEQYF. The V gene is TRBV7-3, the J gene TRBJ2-7; TRBD2 matches at 9 bases. This CDR3 contains 17 residues. Germline loops: CDR1 SGHTA, CDR2 FQGTGA. After removal of 4 bases from V and 0 bases from J, the junction contained 10 bases not matched to a gene.

The chain is built from TRBV7-9 and TRBJ1-2; D is possibly TRBD1 (5 bases). CDR1 and CDR2 (germline): SEHNR, FQNEAQ (reference sequence). Trimming removed 8 bases from V and 3 bases from J, with 13 bases in between. CDR3 length: 13 residues. Here the CDR3 reads CASSLGGYYGYTF. CDR3 bases: TGTGCCAGCTCCCTCGGGGGATACTATGGCTACACCTTC.

The rearrangement uses TRBV9 and TRBJ2-2, with a weak D call TRBD2 (6 bases). Germline values: CDR1 SGDLS, CDR2 YYNGEE. The CDR3 has 15 residues. V gave up 0 bases and J gave up 0 bases, with 6 bases separating them. The CDR3 loop is CASSVGGANTGELFF. In nucleotides, the CDR3 is TGTGCCAGCAGCGTAGGGGGGGCGAACACCGGGGAGCTGTTTTTT.

V usage is TRBV18 and J usage is TRBJ1-2; D not resolved. The CDR3 is 13 residues long. Trimming took off 3 bases at V and 2 bases at J, with 7 bases between the two ends. Germline V lookup: CDR1 KGHSH, CDR2 LQKENI. CDR3 nucleotides: TGTGCCAGCTCACCGACGGACAACTATGGCTACACCTTC. As protein: CASSPTDNYGYTF.

The chain carries TRBV28 and TRBJ1-2; TRBD1 is a possible D gene (5 bases). The CDR3 is 13 residues long. Germline CDR1 and CDR2: MDHEN and SYDVKM. CDR3 amino acids: CGSQGSINYGYTF. The CDR3 DNA reads TGTGGTTCCCAGGGCAGTATTAACTATGGCTACACCTTC.

This chain links TRBV5-6 with TRBJ1-4; no clear D. The CDR3 runs 14 residues. Germline assignment: CDR1 SGHDT and CDR2 YYEEEE. V shed 1 base and J shed 3 bases, with 7 bases lying between them. The CDR3 sequence is CASSLKGPNEKLFF. The CDR3 nucleotides are TGTGCCAGCAGCTTGAAAGGTCCTAATGAAAAACTGTTTTTT.

The V and J genes are TRBV9 and TRBJ2-6; D not resolved. Germline loops: CDR1 SGDLS, CDR2 YYNGEE. The CDR3 spans 15 residues. Trimming cost V 4 bases and J 0 bases, with 8 bases left between them. The DNA of the CDR3 is TGTGCCAGCAGCAATTCAGGCTCTGGGGCCAACGTCCTGACTTTC. Translating it yields CASSNSGSGANVLTF.

The rearrangement uses TRBV2 and TRBJ2-1; D possibly corresponds to TRBD2 (5 bases). The CDR3 runs 15 residues. Trimming cost V 6 bases and J 4 bases, with 16 bases left between them. Germline CDR1 is SNHLY and CDR2 is FYNNEI. CDR3 in amino acids: CASRPPADPYNEQFF. In DNA form, the CDR3 reads TGTGCCAGCAGACCCCCAGCGGACCCTTACAATGAGCAGTTCTTC.

V usage is TRBV29-1 and J usage is TRBJ1-1, with 9 bases lining up with TRBD1. V lost 3 bases and J lost 1; bases outside the gene matches: 6. Germline V lookup: CDR1 SQVTM, CDR2 ANQGSEA. The CDR3 consists of 15 residues. The CDR3 sequence is CSVDGTGRGNTEAFF. For the CDR3, the DNA is TGCAGCGTTGACGGGACAGGGAGGGGGAACACTGAAGCTTTCTTT.

This chain links TRBV6-6 with TRBJ1-4; TRBD1 aligns across 9 bases. With V trimmed by 8 bases and J by 7 bases, 5 bases remained unmatched. The CDR3 is made up of 13 amino acids. Germline CDR1 and CDR2: MNHNY and SVGAGI (reference sequence). The CDR3 sequence: CASRADRGEKLFF. DNA of the CDR3: TGTGCCAGCCGAGCGGACAGGGGTGAAAAACTGTTTTTT.

V usage is TRBV4-3 and J usage is TRBJ2-7; possible D gene TRBD2, 6 bases. The CDR3 runs to 14 residues. Trimming pared 0 bases from V and 3 bases from J, leaving 9 bases between. Germline V gene sequence: CDR1 LGHNA, CDR2 YSLEER. The CDR3 loop reads CASSQDTGDYEQYF. CDR3 coding DNA: TGCGCCAGCAGCCAAGATACGGGGGACTACGAGCAGTACTTC.

The rearrangement links TRBV5-1 to TRBJ2-5; D is undetermined. Germline V gene sequence: CDR1 SGHRS, CDR2 YFSETQ. V lost 5 bases and J 3 bases, leaving 8 bases between the germline ends. The CDR3 runs to 12 residues. The CDR3 here is CASSSTEETQYF. The CDR3 DNA reads TGCGCCAGCAGTTCCACAGAAGAGACCCAGTACTTC. Full variable domain (rest looked up from reference TRBV5-1 and TRBJ2-5): KAGVTQTPRYLIKTRGQQVTLSCSPISGHRSVSWYQQTPGQGLQFLFEYFSETQRNKGNFPGRFSGRQFSNSRSEMNVSTLELGDSALYLCASSSTEETQYFGPGTRLLVL.

The gene calls are TRBV2 and TRBJ1-6, with 8 nucleotides matching TRBD1. Germline loops: CDR1 SNHLY, CDR2 FYNNEI. Germline trimming cut 8 bases from V and 9 bases from J; bases unmatched to any gene: 18. The CDR3 runs to 17 residues. CDR3 sequence: CASRRDRSPSRGSPLHF. The CDR3 DNA sequence: TGTGCCAGCCGTAGGGACAGGAGCCCATCACGGGGTTCACCCCTCCACTTT.

This clone has just a few counts. The rearrangement uses TRBV19 and TRBJ2-7; 9 bases fit TRBD1. This CDR3 region has 13 residues. V gave up 8 bases and J gave up 0 bases; unmatched junction bases: 2. Germline V gene lookup returns CDR1 LNHDA and CDR2 SQIVND (reference sequence). CDR3 DNA sequence: TGTGCCAGTGGACAGGGGCTCTCCTACGAGCAGTACTTC. Translated: CASGQGLSYEQYF.